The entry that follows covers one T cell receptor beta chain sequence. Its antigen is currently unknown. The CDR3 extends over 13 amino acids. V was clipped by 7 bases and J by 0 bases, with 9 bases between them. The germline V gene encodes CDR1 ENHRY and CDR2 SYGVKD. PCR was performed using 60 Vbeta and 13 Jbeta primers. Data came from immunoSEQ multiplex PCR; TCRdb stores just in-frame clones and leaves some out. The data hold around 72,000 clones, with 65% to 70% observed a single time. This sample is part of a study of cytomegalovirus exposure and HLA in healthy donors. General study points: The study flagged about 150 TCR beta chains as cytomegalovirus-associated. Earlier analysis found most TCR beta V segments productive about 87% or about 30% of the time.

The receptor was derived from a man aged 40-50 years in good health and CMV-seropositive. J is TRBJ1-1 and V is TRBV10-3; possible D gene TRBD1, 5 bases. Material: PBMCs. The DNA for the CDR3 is TGTGCCATCATGTCGACAGTGAACACTGAAGCTTTCTTT. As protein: CAIMSTVNTEAFF.